These 13 T cell receptor beta chains came from one sample sequenced in a study of T cell responses to AZD1222 COVID-19 vaccine. Sequencing used immunoSEQ multiplex PCR; TCRdb keeps in-frame clones, though not all of them. The data show 96,000 or so clones, around 89% seen once. The sample was peripheral blood, taken on day 0 of AZD1222 vaccination. The receptors derive from an adult in good health.

This clone was recorded a few times. V usage is TRBV6-1 and J usage is TRBJ2-5; perhaps TRBD1 as D (6 bases). This CDR3 is built from 17 residues. V gave up 3 bases and J gave up 0 bases, with 17 bases separating them. CDR1 is MNHNS, CDR2 SASEGT, per germline. The CDR3 region is CASSDWGQPSDQETQYF. The CDR3 region has the DNA TGTGCCAGCAGTGATTGGGGACAACCGTCCGACCAAGAGACCCAGTACTTC.

The V call is TRBV3-1 (or the pseudogene TRBV3-2), the J call TRBJ1-2; D ambiguous. CDR3 length: 15 amino acids. In germline, CDR1 is LGHDT, CDR2 YNNKEL (reference sequence). Trimming stripped 1 base from V and 0 bases from J, with 9 bases between. The CDR3 sequence is CASSQGAGSNYGYTF. CDR3 bases: TGTGCCAGCAGCCAAGGTGCCGGCTCTAACTATGGCTACACCTTC.

The rearrangement links TRBV18 to TRBJ1-1; TRBD1 matches 7 bases. Unmatched junction bases numbered 6, after V lost 1 base and J lost 4 bases. Germline V CDR1 and CDR2: KGHSH, LQKENI. The CDR3 contains 15 residues. CDR3 nucleotide sequence: TGTGCCAGCTCACCACGGCAGGGGGGCGGCACTGAAGCTTTCTTT. It translates to CASSPRQGGGTEAFF.

The V and J genes are TRBV5-4 and TRBJ2-1; D is ambiguous. Trimming removed 4 bases at V and 5 bases at J, with 7 bases between. CDR1 is SGHNT and CDR2 is YYREEE in the germline V gene (reference sequence). There are 12 residues in the CDR3. The CDR3 DNA follows: TGTGCCAGCAGCCACGGACACAATGAGCAGTTCTTC. It yields the protein CASSHGHNEQFF.

This clone was detected only once. This chain connects TRBV2 to TRBJ1-5; TRBD1 agrees at 8 bases. Germline V gene data show CDR1 as SNHLY and CDR2 as FYNNEI. V was clipped by 6 bases and J by 4 bases; unmatched bases: 5. The CDR3 is made up of 14 amino acids. CDR3 region: CASRARTGNQPQHF. The DNA for the CDR3 is TGTGCCAGCAGGGCAAGGACAGGGAATCAGCCCCAGCATTTT.

V and J are TRBV6-1 and TRBJ1-6; D gene unclear. V lost 2 bases and J 8 bases, leaving 10 bases between the germline ends. The CDR3 covers 14 residues. Germline lookup yields CDR1 MNHNS and CDR2 SASEGT. Here the CDR3 DNA reads TGTGCCAGCAGTGAAAACCGGGAGTATTCACCCCTCCACTTT. It translates to CASSENREYSPLHF.

The chain carries TRBV20-1 and TRBJ2-2, with 8 nucleotides matching TRBD1. This CDR3 spans 15 amino acids. CDR1 and CDR2 from the germline V gene are DFQATT and SNEGSKA (reference sequence). J was trimmed by 4 bases and V by 3 bases; bases with no gene match: 7. CDR3 sequence reads: CSASSAGGGTGELFF. The CDR3, as DNA: TGCAGTGCTAGTTCGGCAGGGGGCGGCACCGGGGAGCTGTTTTTT.

This chain uses TRBV20-1 with TRBJ1-5, with 7 bases identical to TRBD1. V trimming: 3 bases; J trimming: 4 bases; junction bases outside the gene matches: 9. CDR1 is DFQATT, CDR2 SNEGSKA, per germline (reference sequence). CDR3 length: 15 residues. This chain's CDR3 is CSASRRDRVNQPQHF. The CDR3 DNA reads TGCAGTGCTAGTCGGCGCGACAGGGTGAATCAGCCCCAGCATTTT.

The V call is TRBV9, the J call TRBJ2-5, with 9 bases lining up with TRBD1. Germline V CDR1 and CDR2: SGDLS, YYNGEE. V trimming: 4 bases; J trimming: 4 bases; junction bases outside the gene matches: 5. This CDR3 comprises 14 residues. The CDR3 coding sequence is TGTGCCAGCAGCACCAAGACAGGGGGAGAGACCCAGTACTTC. The encoded protein is CASSTKTGGETQYF.

The rearrangement uses TRBV6-1 and TRBJ1-2; D is uncertain. Trimming cost V 3 bases and J 6 bases, with 14 bases left between them. The CDR3 consists of 14 residues. Germline CDR1 and CDR2: MNHNS and SASEGT. CDR3 protein: CASSERLSGNGYTF. DNA for the CDR3: TGTGCCAGCAGTGAGCGACTGTCGGGAAATGGCTACACCTTC.

The rearrangement uses TRBV5-1 and TRBJ2-5; D is ambiguous. Germline CDR1 and CDR2: SGHRS and YFSETQ. CDR3 length: 13 residues. The V and J ends lost 5 bases and 2 bases respectively, with 10 bases between them. The CDR3 DNA follows: TGCGCCAGCAGGGATGTAGGGCAAGAGACCCAGTACTTC. It yields the protein CASRDVGQETQYF. Complete variable domain (other parts from reference TRBV5-1 and TRBJ2-5): KAGVTQTPRYLIKTRGQQVTLSCSPISGHRSVSWYQQTPGQGLQFLFEYFSETQRNKGNFPGRFSGRQFSNSRSEMNVSTLELGDSALYLCASRDVGQETQYFGPGTRLLVL.

The chain uses TRBV29-1 and TRBJ2-3; 8 nucleotides agree with TRBD1. This CDR3 region has 14 residues. Germline CDR1 is SQVTM and CDR2 is ANQGSEA. V was pared by 1 base and J by 4 bases, with 4 bases of the junction left unmatched. The CDR3 DNA is TGCAGCGTTGAAGGCGGACAGGGCGCAGATACGCAGTATTTT. Its protein product is CSVEGGQGADTQYF.

This chain uses TRBV5-1 with TRBJ2-3; TRBD2 matches at 7 bases. The CDR3 is 15 amino acids. Germline loops: CDR1 SGHRS, CDR2 YFSETQ. V lost 0 bases and J lost 3; bases outside the gene matches: 4. CDR3 in DNA: TGCGCCAGCAGCTTGGATGGCGGGGGTACAGATACGCAGTATTTT. It is translated as CASSLDGGGTDTQYF.